This TCR beta chain was profiled in a study of CD8+ T cells in alopecia areata. Study conclusions and caveats: Mice showed clearer TCR sharing than patients did, a gap that was possibly HLA-related. Clonality exceeded that of normal scalp in lesional scalp, most notably in alopecia totalis/universalis. Scalp samples also yield sequences from resident alphabeta T cells of normal skin.

There are 15 residues in the CDR3. Germline lookup yields CDR1 PRHDT and CDR2 FYEKMQ (reference sequence). Trimming removed 1 base from V and 0 bases from J, with 7 bases in between. As part of sample collection, lesional scalp punch biopsies and peripheral blood were taken from alopecia areata patients. This clone was found once. Its antigen is unknown. RNA was extracted and reverse transcribed into cDNA as the sequencing template. Only in-frame clones appear in the TCRdb table, and some are missing; sequencing was by immunoSEQ multiplex PCR. The repertoire consists of 170,000 or so clones, with approximately 59% occurring once and the leading ten covering over 12%.

The material was CD4+ T cells sorted from blood, obtained at week 0. The source is a human donor with alopecia areata. The chain carries TRBV13 and TRBJ2-1, with D uncertain. CDR3 loop: CASSLVQSSYNEQFF. The DNA of the CDR3 is TGTGCCAGCAGCTTAGTACAGAGCTCCTACAATGAGCAGTTCTTC.